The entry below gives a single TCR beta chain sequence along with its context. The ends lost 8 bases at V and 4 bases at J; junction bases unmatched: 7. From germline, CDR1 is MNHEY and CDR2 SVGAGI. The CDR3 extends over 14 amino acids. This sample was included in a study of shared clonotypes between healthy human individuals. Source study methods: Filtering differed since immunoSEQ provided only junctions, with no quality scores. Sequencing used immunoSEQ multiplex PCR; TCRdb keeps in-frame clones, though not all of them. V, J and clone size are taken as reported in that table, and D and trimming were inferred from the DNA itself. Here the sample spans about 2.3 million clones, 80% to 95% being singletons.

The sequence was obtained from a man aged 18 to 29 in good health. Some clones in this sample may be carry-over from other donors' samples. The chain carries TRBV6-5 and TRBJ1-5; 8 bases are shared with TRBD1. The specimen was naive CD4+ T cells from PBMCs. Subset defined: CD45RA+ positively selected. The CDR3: CASGGDRRNQPQHF. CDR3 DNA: TGTGCCAGCGGAGGGGACAGGAGGAATCAGCCCCAGCATTTT.